This TCR beta chain was obtained from a study of blood T cell repertoires in COVID-19. The wider study: COVID-19 samples, acute and convalescent, were from the United States, Italy and Spain. In each case, the material was cDNA or gDNA derived from T cells, B-cell-depleted T cells, or PBMCs.

In the authors' methods: For nucleated cells, counts were estimated from reference gene primer amplification. Only in-frame clones appear in the TCRdb table, and some are missing; sequencing was by immunoSEQ multiplex PCR. V, J and clone size derive from that table, while D and trimming were established from the DNA sequence. Among fewer than 140,000 clones listed, 76% were seen once. Germline V CDR1 and CDR2: LGHNA, YNFKEQ. CDR3 length equals 14 residues. Trimming cost V 5 bases and J 6 bases; bases outside gene matches: 2. Seattle cases were enrolled at active infection and followed longitudinally. The sample consisted of peripheral blood. The chain links TRBV4-2 to TRBJ2-2, with 11 nucleotides matching TRBD2. This receptor was identified in a man older than 75 with COVID-19, enrolled during active disease. CDR3 nucleotide sequence: TGTGCCAGCAGCTTAGCGGGGGGGCCCGGGGAGCTGTTTTTT. The encoded protein is CASSLAGGPGELFF.